These 29 T cell receptor beta chains were sequenced from one sample in a study of T cells after posttransplantation cyclophosphamide (dated by TCRdb to about 2016). The sample's treatment or condition label is to be understood as: high-dose cyclophosphamide on days +3 and +4 as single-agent GVHD prophylaxis. For conditioning, the PTCy patients got busulfan and fludarabine, then a related or unrelated marrow graft, followed by cyclophosphamide on days +3 and +4. The receptor library was made with the immunoSEQ multiplex PCR assay. TCRdb's version of the immuneACCESS table is confined to in-frame rearrangements and falls short of the full clone set. An unresolved V gene accounts for under half of the shortfall where checked; the remainder is of unknown origin. The sample yields fewer than 45,000 clones; roughly 78% were counted once. The top ten clones comprise about 7.6% of the sample. The specimen comprised CD4+ T cells sorted from blood, sampled 1903 days after a stem cell transplant with posttransplant cyclophosphamide. The receptors originated from a female patient in her 40s who received an allogeneic stem cell transplant from a related donor, was CMV-positive, and had no GVHD. Where a transplant has occurred, the graft donor may have supplied some of the T cells.

The V call is TRBV25-1, the J call TRBJ1-3; D is possibly TRBD1 (6 bases). The V gene lost 6 bases and the J gene lost 0 bases, with 12 bases spanning the gap. Per the germline V gene, CDR1 is MGHDK and CDR2 is SYGVNS. CDR3 length equals 15 residues. CDR3 region: CASRETGYSGNTIYF. CDR3 DNA: TGTGCCAGCAGAGAGACAGGTTACTCTGGAAACACCATATATTTT. Looking up the rest from reference TRBV25-1 and TRBJ1-3 gives the full variable domain: EADIYQTPRYLVIGTGKKITLECSQTMGHDKMYWYQQDPGMELHLIHYSYGVNSTEKGDLSSESTVSRIRTEHFPLTLESARPSHTSQYLCASRETGYSGNTIYFGEGSWLTVV.

Only one count was recorded for this clone. This sequence joins TRBV5-1 and TRBJ2-7, with 12 bases aligning to TRBD2. Germline V lookup: CDR1 SGHRS, CDR2 YFSETQ. V shed 4 bases, J shed 6 bases, and the junction held 11 bases outside the gene matches. The CDR3 spans 16 residues. CDR3 nucleotides: TGCGCCAGCAGCAAAGGACTAGCGGGAAGAGTTTCCGAGCAGTACTTC. Its translation: CASSKGLAGRVSEQYF. Full variable domain (remainder filled in from reference TRBV5-1 and TRBJ2-7): KAGVTQTPRYLIKTRGQQVTLSCSPISGHRSVSWYQQTPGQGLQFLFEYFSETQRNKGNFPGRFSGRQFSNSRSEMNVSTLELGDSALYLCASSKGLAGRVSEQYFGPGTRLTVT.

Here the CDR3 reads CASSSAGLSYNEQFF. DNA for the CDR3: TGTGCCAGCAGCTCAGCGGGGCTATCCTACAATGAGCAGTTCTTC. The V and J genes are TRBV5-8 and TRBJ2-1; 7 bases map to TRBD2. There are 15 residues in the CDR3. Trimming removed 3 bases from V and 1 base from J; junction bases left unmatched: 4. Germline V lookup: CDR1 SGHTS, CDR2 YDEGEE.

V is TRBV2 and J is TRBJ2-6; 9 bases map to TRBD1. The CDR3 is 16 amino acids. CDR1 and CDR2 (germline): SNHLY, FYNNEI. Unmatched junction bases numbered 4, after V lost 6 bases and J lost 1 base. The CDR3 DNA reads as TGTGCCAGCAGCGGGACAGGGAGGTCTGGGGCCAACGTCCTGACTTTC. This sequence encodes CASSGTGRSGANVLTF.

J is TRBJ1-2 and V is TRBV11-2, with TRBD1 identical over 11 bases. Germline lookup yields CDR1 SGHAT and CDR2 FQNNGV. The V segment lost 6 bases and the J segment 3 bases; nucleotides outside the gene matches: 6. The CDR3 runs 15 residues. The CDR3 loop reads CASRRTGGPDYGYTF. DNA of the CDR3: TGTGCCAGCAGGAGGACAGGGGGCCCGGACTATGGCTACACCTTC. Based on the CDR3 plus reference TRBV11-2 and TRBJ1-2, the full variable domain is EAGVAQSPRYKIIEKRQSVAFWCNPISGHATLYWYQQILGQGPKLLIQFQNNGVVDDSQLPKDRFSAERLKGVDSTLKIQPAKLEDSAVYLCASRRTGGPDYGYTFGSGTRLTVV.

This clone came up a few times. This rearrangement joins TRBV5-1 to TRBJ2-7; tentatively, D is TRBD1 (5 bases). Germline loops: CDR1 SGHRS, CDR2 YFSETQ. Between the trimmed V and J ends, which lost 0 bases and 4 bases, there was a span of 5 bases. CDR3 length: 12 amino acids. The DNA of the CDR3 is TGCGCCAGCAGCTTGGAGGGGTACGAGCAGTACTTC. Amino acids: CASSLEGYEQYF.

V gene TRBV7-8 combines with J gene TRBJ2-7, with a tentative D call TRBD2 (7 bases). The CDR3 is made up of 16 amino acids. Germline V lookup: CDR1 SGHVS, CDR2 FQNEAQ. Trimming took 1 base from V and 5 from J, leaving 18 bases between them. This CDR3 reads CASSLGGAGRGHEQYF. DNA for the CDR3: TGTGCCAGCAGCTTAGGGGGGGCAGGGAGGGGCCACGAGCAGTACTTC.

V and J are TRBV5-1 and TRBJ1-1; D remains ambiguous. Trimming shortened V by 2 bases and J by 4 bases, and 12 bases separated the two germline ends. The CDR3 is 14 residues long. Germline V lookup: CDR1 SGHRS, CDR2 YFSETQ. The DNA of the CDR3 is TGCGCCAGCAGCTTCGCGGATGGTAGCACTGAAGCTTTCTTT. This sequence encodes CASSFADGSTEAFF.

This chain connects TRBV27 to TRBJ1-3; D remains unclear. This CDR3 has 16 residues. Germline V gene sequence: CDR1 MNHEY, CDR2 SMNVEV (reference sequence). V was cut by 4 bases and J by 3 bases, with 16 bases left in between. The CDR3 coding sequence is TGTGCCAGCAGTTCACTCTCCGGGGTTGGTGGAAACACCATATATTTT. Protein product: CASSSLSGVGGNTIYF.

The gene calls are TRBV6-4 and TRBJ2-3; D perhaps matches TRBD2 (5 bases). Germline V lookup: CDR1 MRHNA, CDR2 SNTAGT. The V end lost 4 bases, the J end lost 4 bases, and 15 bases lay between the germline ends. This CDR3 contains 15 residues. The chain's CDR3 is CASSVERETADTQYF. The CDR3 bases are TGTGCCAGCAGTGTAGAGAGGGAAACCGCAGATACGCAGTATTTT.

This clone came up a few times. The rearrangement joins TRBV7-2 to TRBJ2-3; maybe TRBD1 (5 bases). The germline CDR1 and CDR2 sequences are SGHTA and FQGNSA. The CDR3 spans 13 residues. Trimming pared 6 bases from V and 2 bases from J, leaving 9 bases between. The CDR3 DNA reads as TGTGCCAGCAGGGCAGGGATCACAGATACGCAGTATTTT. It encodes CASRAGITDTQYF.

The chain uses TRBV10-3 and TRBJ2-3; possible D gene TRBD2, 7 bases. The CDR3 runs to 14 residues. Germline assignment: CDR1 ENHRY and CDR2 SYGVKD. V shed 10 bases and J shed 7 bases, with 21 bases lying between them. CDR3 nucleotide sequence: TGTGCCACTCTAGCCGAGGGGGGGACGTATACGCAGTATTTT. It codes for CATLAEGGTYTQYF.

Turning to this clone: This sample also contains other DNA sequences that code for the same CDR3. This chain connects TRBV2 to TRBJ2-7; 8 bases line up with TRBD1. Germline V gene sequence: CDR1 SNHLY, CDR2 FYNNEI. The CDR3 runs to 12 residues. V shed 3 bases, J shed 7 bases, and the junction held 2 bases outside the gene matches. CDR3 sequence reads: CASSDRGLEQYF. CDR3 DNA sequence: TGTGCCAGCAGTGACAGGGGGCTAGAGCAGTACTTC.

This chain links TRBV4-2 with TRBJ2-7, with 9 bases lining up with TRBD1. V was pared by 1 base and J by 3 bases, with 4 bases of the junction left unmatched. The germline V gene has CDR1 LGHNA and CDR2 YNFKEQ. The CDR3 covers 15 residues. The DNA for the CDR3 is TGTGCCAGCAGCCAAGGGGGGACAGGGAACTACGAGCAGTACTTC. Protein sequence: CASSQGGTGNYEQYF.

V is TRBV9 and J is TRBJ2-1, with TRBD2 as a possible D gene (5 bases). This CDR3 comprises 17 residues. Trimming took off 3 bases at V and 9 bases at J, with 25 bases between the two ends. Looked up from germline, CDR1 is SGDLS and CDR2 is YYNGEE. The CDR3 protein is CASSADVGRGRFGEQFF. CDR3 coding DNA: TGTGCCAGCAGCGCAGACGTCGGACGGGGTCGGTTCGGTGAGCAGTTCTTC.

The chain is built from TRBV27 and TRBJ2-1; D call uncertain. V was cut by 4 bases and J by 6 bases, with 10 bases left in between. Germline V gene data show CDR1 as MNHEY and CDR2 as SMNVEV (reference sequence). The CDR3 has 13 residues. The CDR3 protein is CASSWAAGNEQFF. The CDR3 DNA reads TGTGCCAGCAGTTGGGCCGCCGGCAATGAGCAGTTCTTC.

The rearrangement links TRBV18 to TRBJ1-6; 7 bases fit TRBD1. This CDR3 spans 15 amino acids. Trimming took 6 bases from V and 3 from J; bases not matched to a gene: 5. Germline loops: CDR1 KGHSH, CDR2 LQKENI. Here the CDR3 reads CASSVTGNYNSPLHF. DNA for the CDR3: TGTGCCAGCTCGGTGACAGGGAACTATAATTCACCCCTCCACTTT.

The chain employs TRBV27 and TRBJ1-1; D is unresolved. Trimming took 3 bases from V and 4 from J, leaving 6 bases between them. The CDR3 extends over 12 amino acids. Germline V gives CDR1 MNHEY, CDR2 SMNVEV (reference sequence). CDR3 bases: TGTGCCAGCAGTTTTCTAGGCACTGAAGCTTTCTTT. This codes for CASSFLGTEAFF.

V gene TRBV6-5 combines with J gene TRBJ2-2, with D possibly being TRBD1 (6 bases). The ends were cut back, 7 bases at V and 5 bases at J, with 11 bases in the middle. The CDR3 extends over 13 amino acids. Germline CDR1 is MNHEY and CDR2 is SVGAGI. The CDR3: CASNIQGTGELFF. The DNA of the CDR3 is TGTGCCAGCAATATTCAGGGGACCGGGGAGCTGTTTTTT.

This clone was counted only a few times. The chain carries TRBV5-4 and TRBJ1-2; D might be TRBD1 (5 bases). Germline CDR1 SGHNT, CDR2 YYREEE (reference sequence). With 6 bases removed from V and 4 bases from J, the gap between germline ends came to 16 bases. The CDR3 totals 14 residues. CDR3 coding DNA: TGTGCCAGCACTAGAGTAGGGGAAACCTATGGCTACACCTTC. As protein: CASTRVGETYGYTF.

This chain links TRBV5-8 with TRBJ2-1, with 8 bases lining up with TRBD1. The V and J ends lost 4 bases and 4 bases, in that order; junction bases with no gene match: 10. This CDR3 comprises 16 residues. Looked up from germline, CDR1 is SGHTS and CDR2 is YDEGEE. CDR3 DNA sequence: TGTGCCAGCAGCCAAAGGACAGGGATGGGTTACAATGAGCAGTTCTTC. It translates to CASSQRTGMGYNEQFF.

The rearrangement links TRBV5-6 to TRBJ1-6, with D maybe TRBD1 (6 bases). With 1 base removed from V and 7 bases from J, the gap between germline ends came to 9 bases. The CDR3 runs 14 residues. Germline V gives CDR1 SGHDT, CDR2 YYEEEE. This CDR3 reads CASSLYRANSPLHF. The CDR3 nucleotides are TGTGCCAGCAGCTTGTACAGGGCAAATTCACCCCTCCACTTT.

The chain joins TRBV6-1 to TRBJ2-1; the match to TRBD1 covers 9 bases. CDR3 length equals 14 residues. V lost 11 bases, J lost 9 bases, and 14 bases stayed unmatched. Germline lookup yields CDR1 MNHNS and CDR2 SASEGT. Here the CDR3 DNA reads TGTGCCTCGACTAGGACAGGGGCTTGGGGTGAGCAGTTCTTC. This sequence encodes CASTRTGAWGEQFF.

DNA for the CDR3: TGTGCCAGCAAGACTAGCGGGGTTGTAGATACGCAGTATTTT. It specifies CASKTSGVVDTQYF. The chain combines TRBV6-4 with TRBJ2-3, with TRBD2 matching over 11 bases. Germline V CDR1 and CDR2: MRHNA, SNTAGT. V dropped 7 bases and J dropped 5; count of bases not matched to a gene: 5. The CDR3 has 14 amino acids.

The chain combines TRBV6-5 with TRBJ1-2; unclear D gene. The CDR3 covers 13 residues. Germline V gene data show CDR1 as MNHEY and CDR2 as SVGAGI. The germline V and J ends were trimmed by 7 bases and 8 bases, with 17 bases remaining between them. CDR3 residues: CASTRRQSGGYTF. DNA of the CDR3: TGTGCCAGCACCCGCAGGCAGTCTGGAGGCTACACCTTC.

V is TRBV5-4 and J is TRBJ1-5; perhaps TRBD1 as D (6 bases). V lost 0 bases to trimming and J lost 7 bases, with 14 bases between them. Germline V gives CDR1 SGHNT, CDR2 YYREEE (reference sequence). CDR3 size: 15 residues. The CDR3: CASSLGGSRGQPQHF. CDR3 DNA: TGTGCCAGCAGCTTGGGTGGGTCGAGGGGGCAGCCCCAGCATTTT.

The chain couples TRBV6-5 to TRBJ2-5; 7 positions agree with TRBD1. This CDR3 contains 13 residues. Per germline, CDR1 MNHEY and CDR2 SVGAGI. V dropped 6 bases and J dropped 5; count of bases not matched to a gene: 6. CDR3 region: CASRGTGEETQYF. The CDR3 DNA reads TGTGCCAGCAGGGGAACAGGGGAGGAGACCCAGTACTTC.

V is TRBV28 and J is TRBJ2-2; D is undetermined. V dropped 2 bases and J dropped 0 bases, with 7 bases sitting between them. CDR1 MDHEN and CDR2 SYDVKM come from the germline V gene. The CDR3 is 15 amino acids. CDR3 region: CASSLVRANTGELFF. In DNA, the CDR3 is TGTGCCAGCAGTTTAGTACGGGCGAACACCGGGGAGCTGTTTTTT.

The V call is TRBV4-3, the J call TRBJ2-5; 11 positions agree with TRBD2. V lost 4 bases and J lost 3; bases outside the gene matches: 7. The CDR3 is 16 residues long. Germline V gene data show CDR1 as LGHNA and CDR2 as YSLEER. The DNA of the CDR3 is TGCGCCAGCAGCCGTTTAGCGGGGGGGATTGAAGAGACCCAGTACTTC. It translates to CASSRLAGGIEETQYF.